The 24 T cell receptor beta chains below were found in one sample sequenced in a study of T cells in Graves' hyperthyroidism and ophthalmopathy. Template material for amplifying TCR beta CDR3 regions consisted of RNA transcripts. Carried out on the TCR CDR3, a first-round RT-PCR used the HTBI primer set. TCRdb called the multiplex PCR reads again in MiXCR, with one record for every CDR3 protein. Of about 350,000 distinct CDR3 sequences detected, around 13% appear once; the ten largest clones hold approximately 23%. Sequences were obtained from blood. The receptors derive from a woman aged 25 to 39 with Graves' hyperthyroidism.

This clonotype was recorded many times. This chain uses TRBV29-1 with TRBJ2-2; possibly TRBD2 for D (6 bases). Trimming took 5 bases from V and 0 from J, leaving 13 bases between them. Germline values: CDR1 SQVTM, CDR2 ANQGSEA. This CDR3 spans 15 amino acids. The CDR3 region has the DNA TGCAGCGTTTCCCTCGGGAGCGCGAACACCGGGGAGCTGTTTTTT. Protein sequence: CSVSLGSANTGELFF.

This clonotype was counted ten times or more. The gene calls are TRBV28 and TRBJ1-2; D gene uncertain. V lost 7 bases and J 8 bases, leaving 14 bases between the germline ends. Germline-derived CDR1 and CDR2 are MDHEN and SYDVKM. There are 12 residues in the CDR3. CDR3 residues: CASTNKARGYTF. For the CDR3, the DNA is TGTGCCAGCACCAACAAGGCTCGAGGCTACACCTTC.

This clonotype was seen ten or more times. The genes are TRBV2 and TRBJ1-5, with a possible D match to TRBD1 (5 bases). This CDR3 contains 15 residues. From germline, CDR1 is SNHLY and CDR2 FYNNEI. V was trimmed by 3 bases and J by 5 bases, leaving 14 bases between them. The CDR3 protein is CASSEEQVNHQPQHF. In DNA form, the CDR3 reads TGTGCCAGCAGTGAGGAACAGGTGAACCATCAGCCCCAGCATTTT.

This clonotype turned up a few times. This chain joins TRBV9 and TRBJ1-2; D unclear. CDR3 length: 16 amino acids. V lost 1 base and J 5 bases, leaving 18 bases between the germline ends. Germline CDR1 reads SGDLS; CDR2 reads YYNGEE. CDR3 residues: CASSVSQDPRTYGYTF. The CDR3 region has the DNA TGTGCCAGCAGCGTATCTCAGGACCCGCGGACGTATGGCTACACCTTC.

At least ten counts were recorded for this clonotype. The chain has TRBV28 and TRBJ1-1; D remains ambiguous. Germline CDR1 MDHEN, CDR2 SYDVKM. Trimming cost V 7 bases and J 0 bases, with 12 bases left between them. The CDR3 is made up of 14 amino acids. The CDR3 DNA follows: TGTGCCAGCAAAACGGTGTATATGAACACTGAAGCTTTCTTT. It translates to CASKTVYMNTEAFF.

In its sample, this clonotype was seen many times. The rearrangement uses TRBV24-1 and TRBJ1-5; D is unclear. The CDR3 spans 13 residues. V lost 4 bases to trimming and J lost 6 bases, with 9 bases between them. CDR1 is KGHDR and CDR2 is SFDVKD in the germline V gene. As DNA, the CDR3 is TGTGCCACCAGTGAACGGACTGCTCAGCCCCAGCATTTT. Protein product: CATSERTAQPQHF.

This clonotype was seen more than once but under ten times. The CDR3 protein is CASSPRRGPSSGANVLTF. The CDR3 DNA reads TGTGCCAGCAGCCCTAGAAGGGGGCCCTCCTCTGGGGCCAACGTCCTGACTTTC. This chain uses TRBV7-2 with TRBJ2-6; 7 nucleotides agree with TRBD1. In germline, CDR1 is SGHTA, CDR2 FQGNSA. V shed 5 bases and J 0 bases; nucleotides not matched to a gene: 10. The CDR3 is 18 residues long.

Ten or more counts support this clonotype. The V call is TRBV6-1, the J call TRBJ2-3; D tentatively reads TRBD1 or TRBD2 (5 bases each). The V and J ends lost 6 bases and 2 bases respectively, with 18 bases between them. Germline-derived CDR1 and CDR2 are MNHNS and SASEGT. The CDR3 runs to 16 residues. CDR3 amino acids: CASSSTGTSNTDTQYF. CDR3 sequence (DNA): TGTGCCAGCAGCTCTACCGGGACCTCGAACACAGATACGCAGTATTTT.

At least ten counts were recorded for this clonotype. The V gene is TRBV28, the J gene TRBJ2-1; 8 bases agree with TRBD2. This CDR3 spans 15 amino acids. Losses at the gene ends were 3 bases for V and 6 bases for J; bases not matched to a gene: 7. The V gene's germline CDR1 is MDHEN and CDR2 SYDVKM. The CDR3 protein is CASSFWSGGSNEQFF. The CDR3 coding sequence is TGTGCCAGCAGTTTTTGGAGCGGGGGATCCAATGAGCAGTTCTTC.

This clonotype was seen more than once but under ten times. The chain uses TRBV12-3 or TRBV12-4 and TRBJ2-3; 7 nucleotides match TRBD2. This CDR3 has 14 amino acids. After removal of 7 bases from V and 3 bases from J, the junction contained 7 bases not matched to a gene. This CDR3 is CASTPGRGTDTQYF. The DNA for the CDR3 is TGTGCCAGCACCCCGGGGAGGGGAACAGATACGCAGTATTTT.

This clonotype was detected many times. This chain uses TRBV6-1 with TRBJ1-4; D gene uncertain. The CDR3 loop spans 13 amino acids. V was cut by 3 bases and J by 8 bases, with 10 bases left in between. The germline V gene encodes CDR1 MNHNS and CDR2 SASEGT. The CDR3 protein is CASSDVIGEKLFF. CDR3 coding DNA: TGTGCCAGCAGTGACGTGATAGGGGAAAAACTGTTTTTT.

In its sample, this clonotype was seen a few times. V and J are TRBV9 and TRBJ2-3, with 8 nucleotides matching TRBD2. The V gene's germline CDR1 is SGDLS and CDR2 YYNGEE. The CDR3 is made up of 16 amino acids. Trimming at V came to 0 bases and at J to 7 bases, leaving 10 bases not matched to a gene. CDR3 amino acids: CASSVDQAGVVYTQYF. The CDR3 DNA follows: TGTGCCAGCAGCGTAGATCAAGCGGGAGTTGTATATACGCAGTATTTT.

This clonotype was recorded at least ten times. The rearrangement joins TRBV11-1 to TRBJ2-3; D ambiguous. The germline V and J ends were trimmed by 5 bases and 3 bases, with 15 bases remaining between them. The CDR3 is 15 residues long. In germline, CDR1 is SGHAT, CDR2 FQDESV (reference sequence). The CDR3 DNA follows: TGTGCCAGCAGCCCAGTCAGCGCCTTAACAGATACGCAGTATTTT. Translating gives CASSPVSALTDTQYF.

This clonotype was detected ten times or more. This rearrangement joins TRBV27 to TRBJ2-7; 9 bases are a match to TRBD1. The CDR3 has 15 amino acids. CDR1 MNHEY and CDR2 SMNVEV come from the germline V gene (reference sequence). After removal of 5 bases from V and 1 base from J, the junction contained 6 bases not matched to a gene. As DNA, the CDR3 is TGTGCCAGCAGTACGGGGACAGGGTATTCCTACGAGCAGTACTTC. This codes for CASSTGTGYSYEQYF.

This clonotype has at least ten counts. The J gene is TRBJ2-3, the V gene TRBV20-1; maybe TRBD2 (6 bases). V was cut by 5 bases and J by 6 bases, with 21 bases left in between. CDR1 DFQATT and CDR2 SNEGSKA come from the germline V gene (reference sequence). The CDR3 has 15 amino acids. The CDR3 protein is CSAPILAGKADTQYF. The CDR3 DNA reads as TGCAGTGCTCCAATACTAGCAGGGAAGGCGGATACGCAGTATTTT.

Ten or more counts support this clonotype. The chain carries TRBV28 and TRBJ2-7; unclear D gene. Germline lookup yields CDR1 MDHEN and CDR2 SYDVKM. The CDR3 runs to 14 residues. Trimming removed 4 bases at V and 3 bases at J, with 13 bases between. The CDR3 here is CASSSSRARYEQYF. The CDR3 DNA follows: TGTGCCAGCAGTTCCTCTCGGGCCCGCTACGAGCAGTACTTC.

The chain joins TRBV29-1 to TRBJ2-7, with 9 positions matching TRBD1. From germline, CDR1 is SQVTM and CDR2 ANQGSEA. This CDR3 has 13 residues. Trimming took 5 bases from V and 6 from J; bases not matched to a gene: 8. The DNA of the CDR3 is TGCAGCGTTCTACAGGGGGCAGGTTCCGAGCAGTACTTC. It codes for CSVLQGAGSEQYF.

This clonotype was recorded many times. The J gene is TRBJ2-3, the V gene TRBV7-2; TRBD2 might be the D (5 bases). CDR1 is SGHTA and CDR2 is FQGNSA in the germline V gene. The CDR3 totals 16 residues. V was pared by 0 bases and J by 4 bases, with 14 bases between. The CDR3 protein is CASSLAPLVGSDTQYF. The CDR3, as DNA: TGTGCCAGCAGCTTAGCGCCACTAGTTGGCTCAGATACGCAGTATTTT.

The table lists this clonotype with a few counts. The missing conserved phenylalanine or tryptophan at the end of this CDR3 makes a read error likely. J is TRBJ1-2 and V is TRBV15; 7 positions agree with TRBD1. This CDR3 contains 15 residues. Germline CDR1 LNHNV, CDR2 YYDKDF (reference sequence). With V trimmed by 6 bases and J by 4 bases, 11 bases remained unmatched. CDR3 bases: TGTGCCACCAGGGGGGACAGAGGGGGATCCTATGGCTACACCCTC. This codes for CATRGDRGGSYGYTL.

This clonotype was counted at least ten times. This chain joins TRBV6-1 and TRBJ2-1; 9 bases map to TRBD2. Germline values: CDR1 MNHNS, CDR2 SASEGT. This CDR3 has 16 residues. V trimming: 3 bases; J trimming: 3 bases; junction bases outside the gene matches: 6. The CDR3 nucleotides are TGTGCCAGCAGTGACGGGACTAGCCTTAACTACAATGAGCAGTTCTTC. Translation gives CASSDGTSLNYNEQFF.

The table lists this clonotype with many counts. The rearrangement links TRBV27 to TRBJ2-7; 8 bases agree with TRBD1. With 4 bases clipped from V and 2 bases from J, the junction kept 4 bases outside the gene matches. The CDR3 spans 14 residues. Germline V gene sequence: CDR1 MNHEY, CDR2 SMNVEV (reference sequence). CDR3 nucleotide sequence: TGTGCCAGCAGTTCCGCGGACAGGGCCTACGAGCAGTACTTC. Protein product: CASSSADRAYEQYF.

This clonotype was observed many times. CDR3 residues: CSALIGGSYEQYF. For the CDR3, the DNA is TGCAGTGCGCTGATAGGGGGTTCCTACGAGCAGTACTTC. The V and J genes are TRBV20-1 and TRBJ2-7; possible D gene TRBD1, 6 bases. Trimming left V 6 bases short and J 1 base short, with 13 bases between. Germline CDR1 reads DFQATT; CDR2 reads SNEGSKA (reference sequence). The length of the CDR3 is 13 residues.

The sample holds one count of this clonotype. The V gene is TRBV9, the J gene TRBJ2-7, with D possibly matching TRBD2 (5 bases). Germline assignment: CDR1 SGDLS and CDR2 YYNGEE. The CDR3 length is 15 residues. V dropped 0 bases and J dropped 7 bases, with 17 bases sitting between them. CDR3 amino acids: CASSVGSGILSEQYF. As DNA, the CDR3 is TGTGCCAGCAGCGTAGGGTCCGGGATCCTGAGTGAGCAGTACTTC.

This clonotype was recorded many times. This chain joins TRBV5-5 and TRBJ2-1; 10 nucleotides align to TRBD2. V shed 6 bases and J 0 bases; nucleotides not matched to a gene: 6. The CDR3 extends over 16 amino acids. From germline, CDR1 is SGHKS and CDR2 YYEKEE (reference sequence). CDR3 nucleotide sequence: TGTGCCAGCAACTCCATAGCGGGAGGCTCCTACAATGAGCAGTTCTTC. Protein product: CASNSIAGGSYNEQFF.